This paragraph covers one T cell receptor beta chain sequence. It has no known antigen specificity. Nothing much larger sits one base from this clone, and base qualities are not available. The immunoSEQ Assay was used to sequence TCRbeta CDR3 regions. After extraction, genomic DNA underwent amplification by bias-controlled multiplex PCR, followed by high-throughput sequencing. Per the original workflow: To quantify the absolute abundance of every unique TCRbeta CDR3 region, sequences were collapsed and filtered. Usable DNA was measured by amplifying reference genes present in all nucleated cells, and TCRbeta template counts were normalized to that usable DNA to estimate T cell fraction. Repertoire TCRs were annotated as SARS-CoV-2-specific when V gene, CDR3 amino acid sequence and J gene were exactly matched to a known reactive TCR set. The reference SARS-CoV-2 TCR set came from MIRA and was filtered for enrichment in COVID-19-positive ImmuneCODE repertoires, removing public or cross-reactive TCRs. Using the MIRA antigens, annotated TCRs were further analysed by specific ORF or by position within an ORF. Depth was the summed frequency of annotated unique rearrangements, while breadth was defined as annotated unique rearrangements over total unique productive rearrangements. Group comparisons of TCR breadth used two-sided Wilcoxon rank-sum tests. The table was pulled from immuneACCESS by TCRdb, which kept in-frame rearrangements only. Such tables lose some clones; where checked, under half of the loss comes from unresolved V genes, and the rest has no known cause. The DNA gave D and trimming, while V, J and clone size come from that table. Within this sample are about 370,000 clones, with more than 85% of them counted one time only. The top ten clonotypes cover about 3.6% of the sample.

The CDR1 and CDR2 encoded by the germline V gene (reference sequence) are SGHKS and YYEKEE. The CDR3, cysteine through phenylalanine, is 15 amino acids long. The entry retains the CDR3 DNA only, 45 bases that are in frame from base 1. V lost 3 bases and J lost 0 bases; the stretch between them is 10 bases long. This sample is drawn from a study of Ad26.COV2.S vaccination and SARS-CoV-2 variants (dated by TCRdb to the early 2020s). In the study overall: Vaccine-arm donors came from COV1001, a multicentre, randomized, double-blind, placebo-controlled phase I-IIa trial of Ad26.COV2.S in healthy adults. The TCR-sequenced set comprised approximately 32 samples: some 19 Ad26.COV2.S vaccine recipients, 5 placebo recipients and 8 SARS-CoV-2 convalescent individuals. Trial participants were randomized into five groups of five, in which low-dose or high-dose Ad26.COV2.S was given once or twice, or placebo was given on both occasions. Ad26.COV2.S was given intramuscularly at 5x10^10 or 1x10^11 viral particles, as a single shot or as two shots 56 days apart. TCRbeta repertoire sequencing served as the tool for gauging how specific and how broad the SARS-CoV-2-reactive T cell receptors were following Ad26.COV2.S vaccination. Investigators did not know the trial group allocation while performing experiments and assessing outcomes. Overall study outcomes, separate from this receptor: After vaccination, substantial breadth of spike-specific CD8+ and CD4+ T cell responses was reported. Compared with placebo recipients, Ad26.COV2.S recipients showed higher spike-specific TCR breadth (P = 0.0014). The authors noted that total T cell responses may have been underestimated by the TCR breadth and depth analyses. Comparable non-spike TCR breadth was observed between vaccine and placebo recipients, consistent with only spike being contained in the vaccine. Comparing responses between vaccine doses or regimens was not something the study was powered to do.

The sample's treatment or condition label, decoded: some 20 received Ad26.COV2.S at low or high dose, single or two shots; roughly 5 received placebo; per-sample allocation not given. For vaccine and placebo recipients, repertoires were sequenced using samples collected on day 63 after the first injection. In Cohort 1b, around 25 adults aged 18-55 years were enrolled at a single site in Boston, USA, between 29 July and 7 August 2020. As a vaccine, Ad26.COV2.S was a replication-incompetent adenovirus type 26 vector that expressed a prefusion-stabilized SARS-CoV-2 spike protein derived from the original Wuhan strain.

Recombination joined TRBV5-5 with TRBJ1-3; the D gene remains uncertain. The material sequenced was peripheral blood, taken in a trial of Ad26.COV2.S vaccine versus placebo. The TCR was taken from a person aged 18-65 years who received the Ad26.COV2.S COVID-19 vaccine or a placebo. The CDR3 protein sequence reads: CASSSGTFSGNTIYF. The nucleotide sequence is TGTGCCAGCAGCTCCGGAACATTCTCTGGAAACACCATATATTTT.